The 20 T cell receptor beta chains below come from one sample, sequenced in a study of OX40 agonist ivuxolimab in advanced cancers. Some clones are missing from TCRdb's copy, which holds only in-frame ones; the method was immunoSEQ multiplex PCR. The table records roughly 140,000 clones, 94% of them present only once. The sequencing here drew on CD4+ or CD8+ T cells sorted from blood, taken in a trial of the OX40 agonist ivuxolimab. All receptors derive from an adult with an advanced solid tumor such as melanoma, head and neck, liver or kidney cancer.

V and J are TRBV25-1 and TRBJ1-5; 8 bases are shared with TRBD1. Germline V lookup: CDR1 MGHDK, CDR2 SYGVNS. V lost 4 bases to trimming and J lost 3 bases; unmatched junction nucleotides: 8. This CDR3 has 16 residues. The CDR3 here is CASSAGGQGSNQPQHF. In nucleotides, the CDR3 is TGTGCCAGCAGTGCCGGCGGACAGGGCTCCAATCAGCCCCAGCATTTT.

V usage is TRBV4-3 and J usage is TRBJ1-1; TRBD1 matches 9 bases. The CDR3 has 17 amino acids. Per the germline V gene, CDR1 is LGHNA and CDR2 is YSLEER. V was pared by 0 bases and J by 3 bases, with 8 bases of the junction left unmatched. CDR3 loop: CASSQDPWTGVYTEAFF. Here the CDR3 DNA reads TGCGCCAGCAGCCAAGATCCCTGGACAGGGGTATACACTGAAGCTTTCTTT.

V gene TRBV5-1 combines with J gene TRBJ1-5; a weak D match, TRBD1 (5 bases). Germline CDR1 and CDR2: SGHRS and YFSETQ. Trimming shortened V by 4 bases and J by 1 base, and 21 bases separated the two germline ends. The CDR3 has 18 residues. The CDR3 DNA reads TGCGCCAGCAGCCCCAACCCAATAATCGGGACCAGCAATCAGCCCCAGCATTTT. As protein: CASSPNPIIGTSNQPQHF.

The gene calls are TRBV9 and TRBJ2-5; 8 positions agree with TRBD2. Trimming removed 0 bases from V and 1 base from J; junction bases left unmatched: 5. The CDR3 is 16 amino acids. Germline V gene sequence: CDR1 SGDLS, CDR2 YYNGEE. The CDR3 DNA sequence: TGTGCCAGCAGCGTAGCTGTGCGGGAGGCCCAAGAGACCCAGTACTTC. It translates to CASSVAVREAQETQYF.

This CDR3 is CAISGAGDRETQYF. The CDR3 nucleotides read TGTGCCATCAGTGGGGCAGGGGATCGAGAGACCCAGTACTTC. The chain couples TRBV10-3 to TRBJ2-5; TRBD1 might be the D (6 bases). Germline V gives CDR1 ENHRY, CDR2 SYGVKD. This CDR3 is built from 14 residues. V was clipped by 4 bases and J by 4 bases, with 13 bases between them.

The sample holds one count of this clone. The chain joins TRBV5-6 to TRBJ1-4; TRBD1 matches 9 bases. This CDR3 is 14 amino acids long. With V trimmed by 5 bases and J by 6 bases, 5 bases remained unmatched. Germline CDR1 reads SGHDT; CDR2 reads YYEEEE. The CDR3 sequence is CASSQQGAYEKLFF. The CDR3 DNA sequence: TGTGCCAGCAGTCAACAGGGGGCTTATGAAAAACTGTTTTTT.

CDR3 sequence (DNA): TGTGCCAGCATCCTCCGAGACCCGAGGCCCTACAATGAGCAGTTCTTC. This codes for CASILRDPRPYNEQFF. The chain joins TRBV5-6 to TRBJ2-1; D is unresolved. This CDR3 region has 16 residues. V lost 6 bases to trimming and J lost 2 bases, with 18 bases between them. Germline CDR1 reads SGHDT; CDR2 reads YYEEEE.

This sequence joins TRBV28 and TRBJ1-4; D gene uncertain. Germline V gives CDR1 MDHEN, CDR2 SYDVKM. Trimming left V 11 bases short and J 6 bases short, with 10 bases between. This CDR3 comprises 11 residues. This CDR3 is CAGQMDEKLFF. CDR3 in DNA: TGTGCCGGGCAGATGGATGAAAAACTGTTTTTT.

This chain uses TRBV7-3 with TRBJ1-2; D unclear. Trimming removed 4 bases from V and 8 bases from J, with 14 bases in between. The germline V gene has CDR1 SGHTA and CDR2 FQGTGA. The CDR3 has 13 residues. CDR3 coding DNA: TGTGCCAGCAGCTCCGATCGGACGGGGGGCTACACCTTC. Translating it yields CASSSDRTGGYTF.

This clone was recorded a few times. This chain connects TRBV5-1 to TRBJ1-4, with D maybe TRBD1 (6 bases). The V and J ends lost 1 base and 5 bases respectively, with 9 bases between them. The germline gives CDR1 SGHRS, CDR2 YFSETQ. The CDR3 runs to 14 residues. CDR3: CASSLRGTNEKLFF. The DNA of the CDR3 is TGCGCCAGCAGCTTGCGCGGGACAAATGAAAAACTGTTTTTT.

The chain is built from TRBV5-6 and TRBJ1-1; D gene ambiguous. The CDR3 runs to 13 residues. Trimming took off 5 bases at V and 1 base at J, with 9 bases between the two ends. Germline CDR1 is SGHDT and CDR2 is YYEEEE. CDR3 nucleotide sequence: TGTGCCAGCAGAAACACGGGGAACACTGAAGCTTTCTTT. Protein sequence: CASRNTGNTEAFF.

The chain carries TRBV28 and TRBJ1-2, with TRBD1 as a possible D gene (6 bases). The CDR3 consists of 13 residues. CDR1 is MDHEN and CDR2 is SYDVKM in the germline V gene. V lost 6 bases and J 6 bases, leaving 14 bases between the germline ends. CDR3 coding DNA: TGTGCCAGCAGCCCTCAGGGGCGAAATGGCTACACCTTC. It yields the protein CASSPQGRNGYTF.

The chain joins TRBV5-1 to TRBJ2-3; 10 nucleotides align to TRBD2. The CDR3 has 17 amino acids. Germline V CDR1 and CDR2: SGHRS, YFSETQ. With 0 bases clipped from V and 8 bases from J, the junction kept 12 bases outside the gene matches. CDR3 protein: CASSLAGTSETMGTQYF. The CDR3 DNA reads TGCGCCAGCAGCTTGGCCGGGACTAGCGAGACTATGGGTACGCAGTATTTT.

V and J are TRBV28 and TRBJ1-2; D unresolved. The ends were cut back, 2 bases at V and 6 bases at J, with 10 bases in the middle. The germline V gene has CDR1 MDHEN and CDR2 SYDVKM. The CDR3 length is 13 residues. The CDR3 sequence is CASSLSVGDGYTF. CDR3 coding DNA: TGTGCCAGCAGTTTAAGTGTGGGTGATGGCTACACCTTC.

The chain has TRBV7-2 and TRBJ1-1, with D perhaps matching TRBD1 (6 bases). The CDR3 runs 13 residues. Germline V lookup: CDR1 SGHTA, CDR2 FQGNSA. V lost 5 bases and J 5 bases, leaving 12 bases between the germline ends. The CDR3 DNA follows: TGTGCCAGCAGCCCACAGGGAAGGACTGAAGCTTTCTTT. Protein product: CASSPQGRTEAFF.

Concerning this clone itself: One junction end disagrees with the germline gene, perhaps due to a read error. The sample holds other DNA sequences that translate to the same CDR3. The chain uses TRBV6-6 and TRBJ1-3, with D uncertain. CDR3 length: 12 residues. From germline, CDR1 is MNHNY and CDR2 SVGAGI (reference sequence). CDR3 sequence: CASGHSGNTIYF. In DNA, the CDR3 is TGCGCCAGCGGCCACTCTGGAAACACCATATATTTT.

The rearrangement uses TRBV4-1 and TRBJ2-3; unclear D gene. Germline V gene data show CDR1 as MGHRA and CDR2 as YSYEKL. Trimming pared 0 bases from V and 0 bases from J, leaving 7 bases between. The CDR3 is 15 amino acids. This chain's CDR3 is CASSQEGPSTDTQYF. The CDR3 DNA sequence: TGCGCCAGCAGCCAAGAAGGCCCAAGCACAGATACGCAGTATTTT.

As DNA, the CDR3 is TGTGCCAGCAGCTCCTCGGGACAGGGGTACTATGGCTACACCTTC. Amino acid sequence: CASSSSGQGYYGYTF. The rearrangement joins TRBV7-2 to TRBJ1-2; 10 nucleotides line up with TRBD1. The CDR3 is made up of 15 amino acids. Unmatched junction bases numbered 5, after V lost 4 bases and J lost 3 bases. Germline CDR1 reads SGHTA; CDR2 reads FQGNSA.

Only one count was recorded for this clone. The chain employs TRBV19 and TRBJ2-5, with 7 bases matching TRBD2. V shed 0 bases, J shed 2 bases, and the junction held 9 bases outside the gene matches. The CDR3 contains 17 residues. Germline assignment: CDR1 LNHDA and CDR2 SQIVND (reference sequence). The CDR3 DNA follows: TGTGCCAGTAGTATAGATCACCGGGCGGGGGTACAAGAGACCCAGTACTTC. This sequence encodes CASSIDHRAGVQETQYF.

V is TRBV28 and J is TRBJ2-7, with D unresolved. The germline V gene encodes CDR1 MDHEN and CDR2 SYDVKM. V lost 10 bases to trimming and J lost 4 bases, with 11 bases between them. The length of the CDR3 is 11 residues. CDR3 bases: TGTGCCACCAGCCCTCGATACGAGCAGTACTTC. The encoded protein is CATSPRYEQYF. The full variable domain, its missing parts supplied by reference TRBV28 and TRBJ2-7, is DVKVTQSSRYLVKRTGEKVFLECVQDMDHENMFWYRQDPGLGLRLIYFSYDVKMKEKGDIPEGYSVSREKKERFSLILESASTNQTSMYLCATSPRYEQYFGPGTRLTVT.